Listed here are 26 T cell receptor beta chains from one sample, sequenced in a study of blood T cell repertoires in COVID-19. Assay used: immunoSEQ multiplex PCR; TCRdb lists only in-frame clones, some missing. The sample yields almost 250,000 clones, 75% to 90% seen once. The sample was PBMCs or T cells enriched from blood (not recorded which). The receptors stem from a woman in her 30s who had recovered from COVID-19.

This clone was recorded at least ten times. The V and J genes are TRBV24-1 and TRBJ2-7, with 10 bases fitting TRBD1. Germline V lookup: CDR1 KGHDR, CDR2 SFDVKD. V gave up 4 bases and J gave up 3 bases; unmatched junction bases: 8. The CDR3 totals 16 residues. DNA of the CDR3: TGTGCCACCAGTGACACCGGGACAGGGGCTGGCTACGAGCAGTACTTC. Translating it yields CATSDTGTGAGYEQYF.

This chain connects TRBV5-6 to TRBJ1-1; no reliable D call. The CDR3 is 16 amino acids. Trimming removed 5 bases at V and 7 bases at J, with 24 bases between. CDR1 and CDR2 (germline): SGHDT, YYEEEE. CDR3 nucleotide sequence: TGTGCCAGCAGACCCGGCGGCACCGGTGTTGAAGGTGAAGCTTTCTTT. It translates to CASRPGGTGVEGEAFF.

The chain joins TRBV7-8 to TRBJ2-1; D is perhaps TRBD1 (5 bases). Trimming removed 5 bases from V and 6 bases from J, with 17 bases in between. The CDR3 loop spans 15 amino acids. Germline V CDR1 and CDR2: SGHVS, FQNEAQ. Written as DNA, the CDR3 is TGTGCCAGCAGCGGAAAGGGGAAGCAACGCAATGAGCAGTTCTTC. Protein sequence: CASSGKGKQRNEQFF.

In this sample, this clone turned up once. The chain links TRBV12-3 or TRBV12-4 to TRBJ2-1; D is undetermined. This CDR3 is built from 13 residues. V was trimmed by 1 base and J by 5 bases, leaving 6 bases between them. The CDR3 sequence is CASSLGQNNEQFF. The CDR3 DNA is TGTGCCAGCAGTTTAGGGCAAAACAATGAGCAGTTCTTC.

This clone came up a few times. The chain has TRBV7-2 and TRBJ2-1; TRBD2 agrees at 8 bases. Looked up from germline, CDR1 is SGHTA and CDR2 is FQGNSA. The V and J ends lost 2 bases and 4 bases, in that order; junction bases with no gene match: 10. The CDR3 sequence is 17 residues long. The CDR3 coding sequence is TGTGCCAGCAGCTTATCCCAGCGGGGGCCACTTTACAATGAGCAGTTCTTC. Protein: CASSLSQRGPLYNEQFF.

The rearrangement links TRBV12-3 or TRBV12-4 to TRBJ1-1; no clear D. The V gene lost 3 bases and the J gene lost 2 bases, with 7 bases spanning the gap. The CDR3 has 13 residues. CDR3 sequence reads: CASSFAGNTEAFF. DNA for the CDR3: TGTGCCAGCAGTTTTGCGGGAAACACTGAAGCTTTCTTT.

The rearrangement joins TRBV3-1 (or the pseudogene TRBV3-2) to TRBJ1-2; D is unresolved. The V end lost 1 base, the J end lost 3 bases, and 15 bases lay between the germline ends. The germline V gene has CDR1 LGHDT and CDR2 YNNKEL (reference sequence). The CDR3 loop spans 16 amino acids. The CDR3 reads CASSQAPTLSYYGYTF. Here the CDR3 DNA reads TGTGCCAGCAGCCAAGCCCCAACCCTAAGCTACTATGGCTACACCTTC.

J is TRBJ2-7 and V is TRBV27; D may be TRBD2 (6 bases). The CDR3 runs to 13 residues. V was pared by 7 bases and J by 1 base, with 11 bases between. Germline V lookup: CDR1 MNHEY, CDR2 SMNVEV (reference sequence). The CDR3, as DNA: TGTGCCAGCACCCGCGGGAATTCCTACGAGCAGTACTTC. Translated, it gives CASTRGNSYEQYF.

The chain carries TRBV28 and TRBJ2-5; 8 nucleotides line up with TRBD1. The V and J ends lost 3 bases and 5 bases, in that order; junction bases with no gene match: 11. The length of the CDR3 is 16 residues. CDR1 and CDR2 (germline): MDHEN, SYDVKM. The CDR3 nucleotides read TGTGCCAGCAGTTTGAGACCCGGACAGGGTTTGGAGACCCAGTACTTC. Encoded protein: CASSLRPGQGLETQYF.

The V call is TRBV7-3, the J call TRBJ1-1; 8 nucleotides match TRBD1. J gave up 4 bases and V 1 base, and 14 bases lay outside the gene matches. Germline lookup yields CDR1 SGHTA and CDR2 FQGTGA. CDR3 length: 18 residues. Written as DNA, the CDR3 is TGTGCCAGCAGCTTAAACGCAGGGGGCGATTTTGTTGGCACTGAAGCTTTCTTT. Translation gives CASSLNAGGDFVGTEAFF.

This clone was recorded a few times. The chain couples TRBV5-6 to TRBJ2-3, with 7 bases that match TRBD1. The CDR3 consists of 18 residues. Germline trimming cut 1 base from V and 4 bases from J; bases unmatched to any gene: 15. From germline, CDR1 is SGHDT and CDR2 YYEEEE. The CDR3 nucleotides are TGTGCCAGCAGCTTGCCTTACCGGGACAGTCTTCCTCCAGATACGCAGTATTTT. Translating it yields CASSLPYRDSLPPDTQYF.

This rearrangement joins TRBV5-5 to TRBJ1-2; 8 bases align to TRBD1. The junction had 8 bases not matched to a gene; V was cut back by 3 bases and J by 7 bases. The CDR3 covers 14 residues. CDR1 is SGHKS and CDR2 is YYEKEE in the germline V gene (reference sequence). The CDR3 DNA is TGTGCCAGCAGCTGGCCCGGCAGGGGGCTTGGCTACACCTTC. Protein: CASSWPGRGLGYTF.

The CDR3 protein is CASSVTGWGNQPQHF. The CDR3 DNA is TGTGCCAGTAGTGTGACAGGGTGGGGGAATCAGCCCCAGCATTTT. The chain recombines TRBV19 with TRBJ1-5; 7 bases fit TRBD1. Looked up from germline, CDR1 is LNHDA and CDR2 is SQIVND (reference sequence). The CDR3 covers 15 residues. The V gene end was trimmed by 5 bases and the J gene end by 4 bases; junction bases not matched to a gene: 8.

The chain employs TRBV5-4 and TRBJ2-1, with 8 bases identical to TRBD2. The CDR3 spans 16 residues. V gave up 4 bases and J gave up 7 bases; unmatched junction bases: 13. Per the germline V gene, CDR1 is SGHNT and CDR2 is YYREEE (reference sequence). CDR3 DNA: TGTGCCAGCAGCCTACACGGACTAGCCTCCGGGAATGAGCAGTTCTTC. This encodes CASSLHGLASGNEQFF. Together with reference TRBV5-4 and TRBJ2-1, the CDR3 gives the full variable domain: ETGVTQSPTHLIKTRGQQVTLRCSSQSGHNTVSWYQQALGQGPQFIFQYYREEENGRGNFPPRFSGLQFPNYSSELNVNALELDDSALYLCASSLHGLASGNEQFFGPGTRLTVL.

The chain uses TRBV9 and TRBJ2-1, with 14 bases that match TRBD2. The CDR3 consists of 16 residues. The V gene's germline CDR1 is SGDLS and CDR2 YYNGEE. J lost 10 bases, V lost 3 bases, and 9 bases had no gene match. Here the CDR3 reads CASSDKGTSGSMEQFF. CDR3 DNA sequence: TGTGCCAGCAGCGACAAAGGGACTAGCGGGAGTATGGAGCAGTTCTTC. Filled out from reference TRBV9 and TRBJ2-1, the complete variable domain reads DSGVTQTPKHLITATGQRVTLRCSPRSGDLSVYWYQQSLDQGLQFLIQYYNGEERAKGNILERFSAQQFPDLHSELNLSSLELGDSALYFCASSDKGTSGSMEQFFGPGTRLTVL.

The chain employs TRBV5-1 and TRBJ1-2; D remains ambiguous. The CDR3 is made up of 16 amino acids. Germline CDR1 SGHRS, CDR2 YFSETQ. Deletions cut 4 bases from V and 0 bases from J, with 16 bases between. DNA of the CDR3: TGCGCCAGCAGCCTCAGCTTTCCAGGCACTAACTATGGCTACACCTTC. Its protein is CASSLSFPGTNYGYTF.

The V and J genes are TRBV6-5 and TRBJ2-1; the D gene is possibly TRBD2 (6 bases). Trimming took 7 bases from V and 15 from J, leaving 19 bases between them. The CDR3 spans 12 residues. Germline assignment: CDR1 MNHEY and CDR2 SVGAGI. The CDR3 nucleotides read TGTGCCAGCATGGCCGGGTATAGGGAGGCGTTCTTC. Its translation is CASMAGYREAFF.

The chain recombines TRBV5-1 with TRBJ2-1; TRBD2 matches at 7 bases. J was trimmed by 3 bases and V by 1 base; bases with no gene match: 7. This CDR3 is 16 amino acids long. Germline CDR1 is SGHRS and CDR2 is YFSETQ. Written as DNA, the CDR3 is TGCGCCAGCAGCTTGCGTCTGGCGGGAGTCTACAATGAGCAGTTCTTC. Protein sequence: CASSLRLAGVYNEQFF.

DNA of the CDR3: TGTGCCACCGGCGGGGCGGGTCGTACAGATACGCAGTATTTT. This gives the protein CATGGAGRTDTQYF. This sequence joins TRBV19 and TRBJ2-3, with D perhaps TRBD2 (6 bases). The length of the CDR3 is 14 residues. The germline CDR1 and CDR2 sequences are LNHDA and SQIVND (reference sequence). V was trimmed by 10 bases and J by 3 bases, leaving 17 bases between them.

The chain couples TRBV5-1 to TRBJ1-4, with 10 bases fitting TRBD1. Germline V gene sequence: CDR1 SGHRS, CDR2 YFSETQ. After removal of 4 bases from V and 5 bases from J, the junction contained 5 bases not matched to a gene. The CDR3 is 15 residues long. The CDR3 bases are TGCGCCAGCAGCATACCGGGACAGGGGAATGAAAAACTGTTTTTT. Protein: CASSIPGQGNEKLFF.

V is TRBV5-6 and J is TRBJ1-3, with 9 bases that match TRBD1. The trim removed 3 bases at V and 3 bases at J, leaving 4 bases unmatched. The CDR3 consists of 15 residues. The germline V gene encodes CDR1 SGHDT and CDR2 YYEEEE. The CDR3 sequence is CASSWTGVSGNTIYF. CDR3 coding DNA: TGTGCCAGCAGCTGGACAGGGGTCAGTGGAAACACCATATATTTT.

This chain uses TRBV19 with TRBJ1-4; no clear D gene. The CDR3 has 14 amino acids. The V gene lost 9 bases and the J gene lost 4 bases, with 15 bases spanning the gap. CDR1 is LNHDA, CDR2 SQIVND, per germline (reference sequence). Here the CDR3 reads CASTNRVNNEKLFF. In nucleotides, the CDR3 is TGTGCCAGCACCAATCGGGTGAATAATGAAAAACTGTTTTTT.

The chain uses TRBV30 and TRBJ2-7; the D gene is possibly TRBD2 (6 bases). The CDR3 runs 13 residues. V lost 1 base, J lost 6 bases, and 13 bases lay in between. Germline V CDR1 and CDR2: GTSNPN, SVGIG (reference sequence). Here the CDR3 DNA reads TGTGCCTGGAGTGCTCTAGTGGGAGGCGAGCAGTACTTC. Amino acids: CAWSALVGGEQYF.

The CDR3 DNA reads TGTGCCAGTAGGCTGGCGGGACAGGATTATAATTCACCCCTCCACTTT. It encodes CASRLAGQDYNSPLHF. The V gene is TRBV19, the J gene TRBJ1-6, with TRBD1 matching 8 bases. V lost 6 bases to trimming and J lost 4 bases; unmatched junction nucleotides: 8. CDR1 and CDR2 from the germline V gene are LNHDA and SQIVND (reference sequence). This CDR3 comprises 16 residues.

This chain uses TRBV21-1 with TRBJ2-7; TRBD1, the D gene given by the table, was not confirmed from the DNA. TRBV21-1 is shown as a pseudogene. The CDR3 sequence is 16 residues long. Here the CDR3 reads CASSKDPRGRTYEQYF. The CDR3 nucleotides are TGTGCCAGCAGCAAAGACCCCAGGGGACGAACCTACGAGCAGTACTTC.

The rearrangement uses TRBV6-5 and TRBJ2-7; 9 nucleotides align to TRBD1. The CDR3 sequence is 14 residues long. J lost 3 bases, V lost 6 bases, and 6 bases had no gene match. Germline V gives CDR1 MNHEY, CDR2 SVGAGI. The CDR3 nucleotides are TGTGCCAGCAGAAAGGACAGGGGATTCTACGAGCAGTACTTC. As protein: CASRKDRGFYEQYF.